Included here is one T cell receptor (beta chain) sequence, with context. Its target is not known. The sample belongs to a study of T-cell memory formation after mild COVID-19. General study points: Among contracting clones, CD4+ were mainly CM/EM and CD8+ enriched in EMRA. Pre-infection memory carried some responding clones, suggesting that cross-reactive memory joined.

The CDR3 is made up of 15 amino acids. From germline, CDR1 is DFQATT and CDR2 SNEGSKA (reference sequence). Trimming left V 1 base short and J 0 bases short, with 12 bases between. TCRdb recomputed calls from the 5' RACE reads with MiXCR, one row per CDR3 protein. In the table there are more than 80,000 distinct CDR3 sequences, approximately 13% of which are singletons. V and J are TRBV20-1 and TRBJ2-5, with a tentative D call TRBD2 (5 bases). This TCR derives from an adult woman who had mild COVID-19 (a few samples of this study predate the infection). Cell type and time point are not known. Sequencing was performed on PBMCs or a T cell subset sorted from them (not recorded which). This CDR3 reads CSARVGKNYQETQYF. The DNA for the CDR3 is TGCAGTGCTAGAGTCGGGAAAAATTACCAAGAGACCCAGTACTTC.